Following are 3 T cell receptor beta chains from one sample sequenced in a study of CD8 T cells in ankylosing spondylitis. TCRdb reanalysed the 5' RACE reads using MiXCR and keeps one entry per CDR3 protein. The repertoire holds 150,000 to 200,000 distinct CDR3 sequences, with around 10% as singletons. The sequenced sample was blood, either unsorted or a sorted T cell fraction (not recorded which). All receptors derive from a male donor with ankylosing spondylitis or in good health (not recorded which).

In this sample, this clonotype turned up a few times. This chain links TRBV7-2 with TRBJ2-7, with no clear D. The CDR3 length is 12 residues. CDR1 is SGHTA and CDR2 is FQGNSA in the germline V gene. Trimming took off 2 bases at V and 1 base at J, with 3 bases between the two ends. The CDR3 DNA reads TGTGCCAGCAGCTTATGGTCCTACGAGCAGTACTTC. Protein product: CASSLWSYEQYF.

With regard to this clonotype: The junction departs from the called germline gene at one end, perhaps through a read error. The chain is built from TRBV4-2 and TRBJ2-1; D gene ambiguous. Germline values: CDR1 LGHNA, CDR2 YNFKEQ. The CDR3 contains 12 residues. The CDR3 bases are TGTGCCATCAGCCCACGCCTCCTGGAGCAGTTCTTC. The encoded protein is CAISPRLLEQFF.

Concerning this clonotype: Since a much larger clone is just one base distant, this may be a read error. The rearrangement links TRBV5-5 to TRBJ2-3, with D unclear. V lost 0 bases and J lost 5, with 13 bases in between. CDR3 size: 15 residues. Germline assignment: CDR1 SGHKS and CDR2 YYEKEE (reference sequence). The CDR3 loop reads CASSLESHPRDTQYF. The CDR3 DNA is TGTGCCAGCAGCTTGGAGTCCCATCCCAGAGATACGCAGTATTTT.